The 20 T cell receptor beta chains below all came from one sample that was sequenced in a study of blood T cell repertoires in COVID-19. TCRdb's table, derived via immunoSEQ multiplex PCR, lists solely in-frame clones and lacks some. The sample records 110,000 to 150,000 clones, 88% being singletons. The specimen was peripheral blood. The receptors come from a man between 65 and 85 years old with acute or convalescent COVID-19.

Here the CDR3 reads CASSWEQGSQPQHF. CDR3 bases: TGTGCCAGCAGTTGGGAACAGGGTAGTCAGCCCCAGCATTTT. V gene TRBV6-5 combines with J gene TRBJ1-5, with D possibly matching TRBD1 (6 bases). CDR1 is MNHEY, CDR2 SVGAGI, per germline. The CDR3 sequence is 14 residues long. V lost 4 bases and J lost 6, with 13 bases in between.

The chain has TRBV7-9 and TRBJ2-7, with D hard to call. The CDR3 sequence is 10 residues long. V was clipped by 5 bases and J by 5 bases, with 4 bases between them. CDR1 and CDR2 (germline): SEHNR, FQNEAQ (reference sequence). DNA of the CDR3: TGTGCCAGCAGCGCGGACGAGCAGTACTTC. It translates to CASSADEQYF.

The rearrangement joins TRBV19 to TRBJ1-5, with D unresolved. CDR3 size: 14 residues. Germline V gene data show CDR1 as LNHDA and CDR2 as SQIVND (reference sequence). The V and J ends lost 0 bases and 3 bases respectively, with 6 bases between them. CDR3 in amino acids: CASSIDSLNQPQHF. The CDR3 nucleotides are TGTGCCAGTAGTATAGACAGTCTCAATCAGCCCCAGCATTTT.

This clone showed up just a few times. The chain carries TRBV30 and TRBJ1-1; a possible D gene is TRBD1 (5 bases). V was pared by 1 base and J by 1 base, with 10 bases between. The CDR3 sequence is 14 residues long. Germline V gene sequence: CDR1 GTSNPN, CDR2 SVGIG (reference sequence). In nucleotides, the CDR3 is TGTGCCTGGAGTGCCCAGGGTGCGAACACTGAAGCTTTCTTT. Its translation: CAWSAQGANTEAFF. Drawing the rest from reference TRBV30 and TRBJ1-1, the complete variable domain is SQTIHQWPATLVQPVGSPLSLECTVEGTSNPNLYWYRQAAGRGLQLLFYSVGIGQISSEVPQNLSASRPQDRQFILSSKKLLLSDSGFYLCAWSAQGANTEAFFGQGTRLTVV.

This CDR3 is CASSSNQGARETQYF. CDR3 bases: TGTGCCAGCAGCTCTAACCAGGGGGCGCGAGAGACCCAGTACTTC. J is TRBJ2-5 and V is TRBV16; 8 bases are a match to TRBD1. The CDR3 length is 15 residues. Germline V gene sequence: CDR1 KGHSY, CDR2 FQNENV. The V gene end was trimmed by 5 bases and the J gene end by 4 bases; junction bases not matched to a gene: 9. Combining the CDR3 with reference TRBV16 and TRBJ2-5 gives the whole variable domain GEEVAQTPKHLVRGEGQKAKLYCAPIKGHSYVFWYQQVLKNEFKFLISFQNENVFDETGMPKERFSAKCLPNSPCSLEIQATKLEDSAVYFCASSSNQGARETQYFGPGTRLLVL.

The chain links TRBV10-3 to TRBJ1-2, with TRBD1 as a possible D gene (6 bases). Germline CDR1 and CDR2: ENHRY and SYGVKD. This CDR3 is 15 amino acids long. V lost 2 bases and J 0 bases, leaving 10 bases between the germline ends. The CDR3: CAISERDISNYGYTF. CDR3 coding DNA: TGTGCCATCAGTGAGAGGGACATATCTAACTATGGCTACACCTTC.

The chain is built from TRBV7-8 and TRBJ2-7, with 8 bases identical to TRBD2. The J segment lost 7 bases and the V segment lost 3 bases, leaving 8 bases of the junction unmatched. CDR3 length equals 14 residues. Germline V gene lookup returns CDR1 SGHVS and CDR2 FQNEAQ. This CDR3 is CASSFAGGAGEQYF. DNA for the CDR3: TGTGCCAGCAGCTTTGCGGGGGGCGCGGGTGAGCAGTACTTC.

This clone is a singleton in its sample. The chain recombines TRBV6-6 with TRBJ1-5; possibly TRBD1 for D (5 bases). The CDR3 is made up of 13 amino acids. Per germline, CDR1 MNHNY and CDR2 SVGAGI (reference sequence). Trimming took 8 bases from V and 0 from J, leaving 8 bases between them. The CDR3: CASRRDSNQPQHF. The DNA of the CDR3 is TGTGCCAGCCGCAGGGATAGCAATCAGCCCCAGCATTTT.

This chain connects TRBV28 to TRBJ1-2; TRBD1 might be the D (5 bases). The germline V and J ends were trimmed by 1 base and 4 bases, with 10 bases remaining between them. The CDR3 is made up of 14 amino acids. Per germline, CDR1 MDHEN and CDR2 SYDVKM. In DNA, the CDR3 is TGTGCCAGCAGTTTATCCCGACAGTCCTATGGCTACACCTTC. It is translated as CASSLSRQSYGYTF.

This clone has just a few counts. J is TRBJ1-2 and V is TRBV5-5, with a possible D match to TRBD1 (6 bases). The CDR3 contains 13 residues. Germline loops: CDR1 SGHKS, CDR2 YYEKEE (reference sequence). V was pared by 4 bases and J by 4 bases, with 11 bases between. The CDR3 protein is CASSGQLFYGYTF. The CDR3 DNA follows: TGTGCCAGCAGCGGACAGCTATTCTATGGCTACACCTTC.

The gene calls are TRBV6-6 and TRBJ2-5; 9 bases fit TRBD1. Germline-derived CDR1 and CDR2 are MNHNY and SVGAGI (reference sequence). This CDR3 has 15 residues. Losses at the gene ends were 6 bases for V and 1 base for J; bases not matched to a gene: 6. Here the CDR3 DNA reads TGTGCCAGCAGCCCCGGGACAGGGCTCCAAGAGACCCAGTACTTC. Its translation is CASSPGTGLQETQYF.

The gene calls are TRBV28 and TRBJ2-1, with 8 nucleotides matching TRBD2. Germline-derived CDR1 and CDR2 are MDHEN and SYDVKM. This CDR3 is built from 15 residues. Trimming cost V 5 bases and J 2 bases; bases outside gene matches: 5. The CDR3 is CASSITSGPYNEQFF. CDR3 DNA sequence: TGTGCCAGCAGTATAACTAGCGGACCCTACAATGAGCAGTTCTTC.

CDR3 bases: TGTGCCAGTACCGGAACGAAGGGAGACGAGCAGTACTTC. Protein product: CASTGTKGDEQYF. The gene calls are TRBV19 and TRBJ2-7; TRBD2 might be the D (5 bases). Trimming took off 7 bases at V and 5 bases at J, with 15 bases between the two ends. Germline V gene data show CDR1 as LNHDA and CDR2 as SQIVND (reference sequence). This CDR3 has 13 residues.

This chain links TRBV27 with TRBJ1-4, with a possible D match to TRBD1 (5 bases). V lost 3 bases to trimming and J lost 7 bases, with 18 bases between them. CDR1 and CDR2 from the germline V gene are MNHEY and SMNVEV (reference sequence). There are 16 residues in the CDR3. The DNA of the CDR3 is TGTGCCAGCAGTTTTTGGCAGGGAACTCGTATTGAAAAACTGTTTTTT. The encoded protein is CASSFWQGTRIEKLFF.

A single count supports this clone. The chain joins TRBV30 to TRBJ1-1, with a possible D match to TRBD1 (5 bases). The CDR3 totals 13 residues. The V gene's germline CDR1 is GTSNPN and CDR2 SVGIG (reference sequence). V shed 2 bases and J shed 3 bases, with 10 bases lying between them. CDR3: CAWSLGADTEAFF. The CDR3 nucleotides are TGTGCCTGGAGTTTAGGGGCAGACACTGAAGCTTTCTTT.

The V and J genes are TRBV7-2 and TRBJ2-7; possible D gene TRBD2, 6 bases. CDR1 and CDR2 from the germline V gene are SGHTA and FQGNSA. The V end was cut by 2 bases, the J end by 2 bases, with 10 bases between. The CDR3 spans 14 residues. CDR3 sequence reads: CASSLSGGAYEQYF. The CDR3 nucleotides are TGTGCCAGCAGCTTATCGGGCGGGGCCTACGAGCAGTACTTC.

This sequence joins TRBV5-4 and TRBJ2-1; 13 bases fit TRBD2. This CDR3 contains 16 residues. V dropped 3 bases and J dropped 7; count of bases not matched to a gene: 7. Germline V gives CDR1 SGHNT, CDR2 YYREEE (reference sequence). The CDR3 DNA sequence: TGTGCCAGCAGCTATCGGACTAGCGGGAGAAGGAATGAGCAGTTCTTC. Its protein product is CASSYRTSGRRNEQFF.

The chain couples TRBV9 to TRBJ2-1; D might be TRBD1 (5 bases). The V and J ends lost 0 bases and 4 bases respectively, with 11 bases between them. There are 15 residues in the CDR3. Germline lookup yields CDR1 SGDLS and CDR2 YYNGEE. The DNA for the CDR3 is TGTGCCAGCAGCGTAGATTCAGGGTCATACAATGAGCAGTTCTTC. Its protein is CASSVDSGSYNEQFF.

V gene TRBV5-1 combines with J gene TRBJ2-6, with D perhaps matching TRBD1 (5 bases). CDR1 is SGHRS, CDR2 YFSETQ, per germline. The germline V and J ends were trimmed by 0 bases and 2 bases, with 12 bases remaining between them. CDR3 length: 17 residues. DNA for the CDR3: TGCGCCAGCAGCTTGGGGCAGGGAAGAACTGGGGCCAACGTCCTGACTTTC. This gives the protein CASSLGQGRTGANVLTF.

The genes are TRBV11-3 and TRBJ2-7; 8 bases fit TRBD1. CDR1 is SGHNT and CDR2 is YENEEA in the germline V gene. The CDR3 has 14 amino acids. The junction had 4 bases not matched to a gene; V was cut back by 1 base and J by 5 bases. The CDR3 loop reads CASSLGTGTHEQYF. The CDR3 DNA reads TGTGCCAGCAGCTTAGGGACAGGGACGCACGAGCAGTACTTC.